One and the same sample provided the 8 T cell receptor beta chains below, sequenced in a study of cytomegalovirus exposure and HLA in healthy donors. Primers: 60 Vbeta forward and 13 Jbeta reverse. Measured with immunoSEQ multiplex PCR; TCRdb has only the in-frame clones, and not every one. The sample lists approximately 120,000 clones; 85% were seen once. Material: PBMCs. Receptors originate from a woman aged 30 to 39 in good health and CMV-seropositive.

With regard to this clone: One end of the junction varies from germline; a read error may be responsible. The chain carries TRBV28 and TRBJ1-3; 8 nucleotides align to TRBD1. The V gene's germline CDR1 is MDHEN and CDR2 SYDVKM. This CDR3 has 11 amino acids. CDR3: CASSKTRDRSF. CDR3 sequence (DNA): TGTGCCAGCAGTAAAACCCGGGACAGGTCGTTT.

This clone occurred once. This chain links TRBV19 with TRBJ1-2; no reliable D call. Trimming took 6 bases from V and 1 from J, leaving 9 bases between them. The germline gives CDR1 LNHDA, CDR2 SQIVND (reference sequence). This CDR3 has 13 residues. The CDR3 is CASSPGINYGYTF. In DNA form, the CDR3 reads TGTGCCAGTAGCCCGGGTATTAACTATGGCTACACCTTC.

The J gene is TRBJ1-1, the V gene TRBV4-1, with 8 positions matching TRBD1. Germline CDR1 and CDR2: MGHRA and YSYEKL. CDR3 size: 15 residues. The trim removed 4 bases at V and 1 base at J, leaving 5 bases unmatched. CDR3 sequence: CASSRADRENTEAFF. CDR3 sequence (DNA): TGCGCCAGCAGCCGAGCGGACAGGGAGAACACTGAAGCTTTCTTT.

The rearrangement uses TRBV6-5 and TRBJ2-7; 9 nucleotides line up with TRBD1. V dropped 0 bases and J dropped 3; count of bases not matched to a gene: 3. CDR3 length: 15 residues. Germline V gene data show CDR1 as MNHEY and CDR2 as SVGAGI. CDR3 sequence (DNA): TGTGCCAGCAGTTACTCAGGGACAGGGAGCTACGAGCAGTACTTC. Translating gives CASSYSGTGSYEQYF.

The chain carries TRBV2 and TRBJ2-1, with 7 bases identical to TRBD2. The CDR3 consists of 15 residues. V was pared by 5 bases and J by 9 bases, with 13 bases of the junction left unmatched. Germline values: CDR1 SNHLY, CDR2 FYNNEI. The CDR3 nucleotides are TGTGCCAGCAGTAGGACACCCCCCCAGCGGGGTGAGCAGTTCTTC. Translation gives CASSRTPPQRGEQFF.

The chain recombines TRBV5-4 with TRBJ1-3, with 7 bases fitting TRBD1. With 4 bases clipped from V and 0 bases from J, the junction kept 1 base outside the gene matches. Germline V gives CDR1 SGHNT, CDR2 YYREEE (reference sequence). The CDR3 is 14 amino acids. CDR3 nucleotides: TGTGCCAGCAGCGGGGACAGCTCTGGAAACACCATATATTTT. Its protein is CASSGDSSGNTIYF. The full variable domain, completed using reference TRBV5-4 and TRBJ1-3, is ETGVTQSPTHLIKTRGQQVTLRCSSQSGHNTVSWYQQALGQGPQFIFQYYREEENGRGNFPPRFSGLQFPNYSSELNVNALELDDSALYLCASSGDSSGNTIYFGEGSWLTVV.

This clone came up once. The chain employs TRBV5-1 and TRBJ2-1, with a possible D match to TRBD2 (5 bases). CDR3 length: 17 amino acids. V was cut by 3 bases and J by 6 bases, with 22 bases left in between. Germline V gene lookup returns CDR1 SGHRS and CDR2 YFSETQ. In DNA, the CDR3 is TGCGCCAGCAGCTCCCCTCGCGGGCAATTGGCCCTCAATGAGCAGTTCTTC. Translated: CASSSPRGQLALNEQFF.

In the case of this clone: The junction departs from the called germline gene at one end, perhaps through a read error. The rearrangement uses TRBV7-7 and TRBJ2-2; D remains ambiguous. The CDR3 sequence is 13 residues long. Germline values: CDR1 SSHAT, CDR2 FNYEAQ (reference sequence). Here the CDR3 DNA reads TGTGCTAGCAGCCCGTTAAACACCGGGGAGCTGTTTTTT. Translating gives CASSPLNTGELFF.